Listed below are T cell receptor beta chains from one sample, sequenced in a study of STAT5B mutations in CD4+ large granular lymphocyte leukemia. Profiled with immunoSEQ multiplex PCR; TCRdb holds only in-frame clones, not every one. The table lists around 34,000 clones, roughly 85% of them singletons. The sequenced sample was CD4+ T cells from blood buffy coats. The receptors were sampled from a human donor in good health. Both conserved end residues are part of each CDR3. Fields, in order: J gene, V gene, clone size, D gene, CDR3 protein, CDR3 DNA. D genes are given only for firm matches. Some rows mark clone size as missing; the rest say once, few, many or name a class of expanded clone.

j_gene: TRBJ1-4
v_gene: TRBV11-2
abundance: -
d_gene: -
CDR3aa: CASSLVGTRGEKLFF
CDR3nt: TGTGCCAGCAGCTTAGTAGGGACCAGGGGTGAAAAACTGTTTTTT

j_gene: TRBJ1-1
v_gene: TRBV6-6
abundance: -
d_gene: TRBD1
CDR3aa: CASTQGGGQMNTEAFF
CDR3nt: TGTGCCAGCACCCAAGGGGGGGGACAGATGAACACTGAAGCTTTCTTT

j_gene: TRBJ1-2
v_gene: TRBV19
abundance: -
d_gene: -
CDR3aa: CASTIGSGDGYTF
CDR3nt: TGTGCCAGTACCATCGGATCAGGGGATGGCTACACCTTC

j_gene: TRBJ2-2
v_gene: TRBV2
abundance: -
d_gene: TRBD2
CDR3aa: CASKGREDTGELFF
CDR3nt: TGTGCCAGCAAGGGGCGGGAGGACACCGGGGAGCTGTTTTTT

j_gene: TRBJ2-7
v_gene: TRBV5-1
abundance: few
d_gene: TRBD1
CDR3aa: CASSLETGGFYEQYF
CDR3nt: TGCGCCAGCAGCTTGGAGACAGGGGGTTTCTACGAGCAGTACTTC

j_gene: TRBJ2-3
v_gene: TRBV30
abundance: once
d_gene: -
CDR3aa: CAWSAGSDTDTQYF
CDR3nt: TGTGCCTGGAGTGCAGGCTCCGATACAGATACGCAGTATTTT

j_gene: TRBJ2-3
v_gene: TRBV28
abundance: -
d_gene: -
CDR3aa: CASRQGWGTDTQYF
CDR3nt: TGTGCCAGCAGGCAGGGGTGGGGCACAGATACGCAGTATTTT

j_gene: TRBJ2-2
v_gene: TRBV30
abundance: -
d_gene: -
CDR3aa: CAWSLNSDTGELFF
CDR3nt: TGTGCCTGGAGTCTAAACAGTGACACCGGGGAGCTGTTTTTT

j_gene: TRBJ1-2
v_gene: TRBV6-6
abundance: -
d_gene: -
CDR3aa: CASSQSDYGYTF
CDR3nt: TGTGCCAGCAGTCAATCGGATTATGGCTACACCTTC

j_gene: TRBJ2-2
v_gene: TRBV5-1
abundance: -
d_gene: -
CDR3aa: CASSLTSANTGELFF
CDR3nt: TGCGCCAGCAGCTTGACAAGTGCGAACACCGGGGAGCTGTTTTTT

j_gene: TRBJ1-5
v_gene: TRBV7-9
abundance: -
d_gene: -
CDR3aa: CASSVQNSNQPQHF
CDR3nt: TGTGCCAGCAGCGTACAAAATAGCAATCAGCCCCAGCATTTT

j_gene: TRBJ1-5
v_gene: TRBV7-2
abundance: -
d_gene: TRBD1
CDR3aa: CASSPGPGGAQPQHF
CDR3nt: TGTGCCAGCAGCCCAGGGCCAGGGGGCGCGCAGCCCCAGCATTTT

j_gene: TRBJ1-5
v_gene: TRBV5-1
abundance: -
d_gene: -
CDR3aa: CASSLEPSNQPQHF
CDR3nt: TGCGCCAGCAGCTTGGAACCGAGCAATCAGCCCCAGCATTTT

j_gene: TRBJ2-7
v_gene: TRBV19
abundance: once
d_gene: TRBD1
CDR3aa: CASSLSGGPYEQYF
CDR3nt: TGTGCCAGTAGCCTATCAGGGGGCCCCTACGAGCAGTACTTC

j_gene: TRBJ2-3
v_gene: TRBV9
abundance: -
d_gene: TRBD2
CDR3aa: CASSLKAGGADTQYF
CDR3nt: TGTGCCAGCAGCCTAAAGGCGGGAGGGGCAGATACGCAGTATTTT

j_gene: TRBJ1-6
v_gene: TRBV9
abundance: few
d_gene: TRBD1
CDR3aa: CASSVGQQSNSPLHF
CDR3nt: TGTGCCAGCAGCGTGGGACAGCAATCTAATTCACCCCTCCACTTT

j_gene: TRBJ2-3
v_gene: TRBV7-2
abundance: once
d_gene: -
CDR3aa: CASSLGSGRSDTQYF
CDR3nt: TGTGCCAGCAGCTTAGGTTCGGGGAGGTCAGATACGCAGTATTTT

j_gene: TRBJ1-5
v_gene: TRBV5-6
abundance: -
d_gene: -
CDR3aa: CASSSLIGPQHF
CDR3nt: TGTGCCAGCAGTTCCCTAATCGGGCCCCAGCATTTT

j_gene: TRBJ2-5
v_gene: TRBV11-3
abundance: once
d_gene: -
CDR3aa: CASSLGETQYF
CDR3nt: TGTGCCAGCAGCTTAGGCGAGACCCAGTACTTC

j_gene: TRBJ2-3
v_gene: TRBV5-1
abundance: once
d_gene: -
CDR3aa: CASSPGDRGTDTQYF
CDR3nt: TGCGCCAGCAGCCCAGGGGATAGGGGCACAGATACGCAGTATTTT

j_gene: TRBJ1-5
v_gene: TRBV11-3
abundance: -
d_gene: TRBD1
CDR3aa: CASSPGQGRNQPQHF
CDR3nt: TGTGCCAGCAGCCCCGGACAGGGAAGGAATCAGCCCCAGCATTTT